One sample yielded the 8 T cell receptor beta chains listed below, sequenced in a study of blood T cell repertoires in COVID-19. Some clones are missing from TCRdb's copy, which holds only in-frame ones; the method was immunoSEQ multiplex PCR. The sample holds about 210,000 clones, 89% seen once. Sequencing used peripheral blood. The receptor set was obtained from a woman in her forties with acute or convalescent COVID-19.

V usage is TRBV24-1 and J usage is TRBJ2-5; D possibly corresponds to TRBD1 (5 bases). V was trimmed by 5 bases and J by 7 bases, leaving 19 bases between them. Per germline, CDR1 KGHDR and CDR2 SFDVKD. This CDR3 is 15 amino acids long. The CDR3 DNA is TGTGCCACCAGTGGTACAGGCCCCGAGGAACGGACCCAGTACTTC. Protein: CATSGTGPEERTQYF.

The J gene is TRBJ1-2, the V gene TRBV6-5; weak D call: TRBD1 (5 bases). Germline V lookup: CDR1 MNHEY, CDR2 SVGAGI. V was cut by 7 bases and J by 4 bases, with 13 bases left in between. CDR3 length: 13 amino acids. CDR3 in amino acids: CASTGDWIYGYTF. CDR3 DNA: TGTGCCAGCACGGGGGATTGGATCTATGGCTACACCTTC.

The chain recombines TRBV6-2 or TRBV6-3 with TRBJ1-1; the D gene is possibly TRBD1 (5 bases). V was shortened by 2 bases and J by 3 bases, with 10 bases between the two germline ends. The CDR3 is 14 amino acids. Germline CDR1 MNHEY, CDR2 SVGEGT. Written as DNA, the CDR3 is TGTGCCAGCAGTTACCAGACAGCCGACACTGAAGCTTTCTTT. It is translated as CASSYQTADTEAFF.

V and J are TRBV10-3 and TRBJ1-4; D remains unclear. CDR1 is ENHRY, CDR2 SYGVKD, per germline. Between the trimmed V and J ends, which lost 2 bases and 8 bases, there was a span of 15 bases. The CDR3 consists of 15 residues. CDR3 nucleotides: TGTGCCATCAGTGAGAAGGTTGGGAGCTCAGAAAAACTGTTTTTT. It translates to CAISEKVGSSEKLFF.

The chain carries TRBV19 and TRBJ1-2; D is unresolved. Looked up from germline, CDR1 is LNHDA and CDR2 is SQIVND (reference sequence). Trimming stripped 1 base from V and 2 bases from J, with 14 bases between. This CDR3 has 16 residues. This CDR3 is CASSIVFQQRNYGYTF. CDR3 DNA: TGTGCCAGTAGTATAGTCTTCCAACAGCGGAACTATGGCTACACCTTC.

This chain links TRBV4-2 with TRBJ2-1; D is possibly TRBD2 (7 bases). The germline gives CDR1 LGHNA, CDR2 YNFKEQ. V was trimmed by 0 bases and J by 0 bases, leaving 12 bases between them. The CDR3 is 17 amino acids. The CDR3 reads CASSQDEGGSSYNEQFF. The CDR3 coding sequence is TGTGCCAGCAGCCAAGATGAGGGGGGGAGCTCCTACAATGAGCAGTTCTTC.

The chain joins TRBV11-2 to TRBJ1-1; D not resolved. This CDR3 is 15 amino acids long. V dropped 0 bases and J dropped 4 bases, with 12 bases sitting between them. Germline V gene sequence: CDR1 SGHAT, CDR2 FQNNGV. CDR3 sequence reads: CASSLESSGLTEAFF. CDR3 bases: TGTGCCAGCAGCTTAGAATCCAGCGGCCTCACTGAAGCTTTCTTT.

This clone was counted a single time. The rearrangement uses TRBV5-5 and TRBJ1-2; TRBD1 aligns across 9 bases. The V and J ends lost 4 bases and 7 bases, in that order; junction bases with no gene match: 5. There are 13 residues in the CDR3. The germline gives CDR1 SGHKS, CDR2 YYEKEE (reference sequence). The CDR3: CASSRQGEGGYTF. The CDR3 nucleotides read TGTGCCAGCAGCAGACAGGGGGAGGGTGGCTACACCTTC.